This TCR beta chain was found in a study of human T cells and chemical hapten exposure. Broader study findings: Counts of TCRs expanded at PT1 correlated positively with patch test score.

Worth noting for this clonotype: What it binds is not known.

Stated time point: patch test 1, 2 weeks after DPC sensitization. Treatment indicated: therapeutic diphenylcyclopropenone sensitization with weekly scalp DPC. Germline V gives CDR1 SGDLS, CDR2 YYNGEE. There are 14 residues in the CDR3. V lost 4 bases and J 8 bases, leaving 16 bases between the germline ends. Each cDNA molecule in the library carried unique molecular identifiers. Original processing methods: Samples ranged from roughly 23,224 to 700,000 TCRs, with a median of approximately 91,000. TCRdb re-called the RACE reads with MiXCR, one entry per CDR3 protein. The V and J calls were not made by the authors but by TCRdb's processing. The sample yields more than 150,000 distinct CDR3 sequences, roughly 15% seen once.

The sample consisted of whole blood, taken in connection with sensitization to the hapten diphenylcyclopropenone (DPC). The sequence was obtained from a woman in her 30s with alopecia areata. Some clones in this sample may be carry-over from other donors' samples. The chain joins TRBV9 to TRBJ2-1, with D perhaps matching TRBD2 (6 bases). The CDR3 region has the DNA TGTGCCAGCAGCTCTCGACTAGACCTGGATGAGCAGTTCTTC. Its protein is CASSSRLDLDEQFF.